The rows below give T cell receptor beta chains drawn from one sample of a study of CD4 T cell repertoires and nickel. TCRdb ran MiXCR on the RT-PCR reads and lists one entry per CDR3 protein. The sample lists roughly 250 distinct CDR3 sequences; roughly 70% were seen once. Material for sequencing was CD4+ T cells from blood, not recorded whether cultured. The receptors here all came from a human donor in a nickel allergy study, with or without nickel allergy (not recorded which). It is not recorded whether this sample comes from one donor or several. The CDR3 runs from the conserved cysteine through the conserved F or W. D genes are given only for firm matches. Some rows have no size entry. The others give once, few or many, or a class for an expanded clone.

-	TRBV7-9	TRBJ1-1	-	TGTGCCAGCACGATCCTGGGCACTGAAGCTTTCTTT	CASTILGTEAFF
TRBD1	TRBV6-6	TRBJ1-5	-	TGTGCCAGCAGTTACTTAGGGACAGGCGCTCAGCCCCAGCATTTT	CASSYLGTGAQPQHF
-	TRBV28	TRBJ1-6	once	TGTGCCAGCAGTCCCCCCGCAGGGCCACCCCTCCACTTT	CASSPPAGPPLHF
TRBD1	TRBV6-1	TRBJ2-7	-	TGTGCCAGCAGTGAATGGGGACAGGAGTACTACGAGCAGTACTTC	CASSEWGQEYYEQYF
TRBD1	TRBV20-1	TRBJ1-1	-	TGCAGTGCCAGGGACAGTGGGGAAGCTTTCTTT	CSARDSGEAFF
TRBD2	TRBV7-2	TRBJ2-7	few	TGTGCCAGCAGCTCCCAGACTAGCGGCGAGCAGTACTTC	CASSSQTSGEQYF
TRBD1	TRBV4-2	TRBJ2-7	-	TGTGCCAGCAGCCTGGACAGGACCTACGAGCAGTACTTC	CASSLDRTYEQYF
-	TRBV5-5	TRBJ2-1	-	TGTGCCAGCAGCTTGCTCGGCCAAAATGAGCAGTTCTTC	CASSLLGQNEQFF
TRBD2	TRBV20-1	TRBJ2-2	-	TGCAGTGCTAGACCACTAGCGGGAGGGATACCGGCCGGGGAGCTGTTTTTT	CSARPLAGGIPAGELFF
-	TRBV6-1	TRBJ2-6	-	TGTGCCAGCAGTGAAGCGCTGGCCAGGGCACCCTCTGGGGCCAACGTCCTGACTTTC	CASSEALARAPSGANVLTF
TRBD2	TRBV30	TRBJ2-3	-	TGTGCCTGGAGTGTATATAGGACCGGGAGGGCCGGAGATACGCAGTATTTT	CAWSVYRTGRAGDTQYF
-	TRBV4-1	TRBJ2-1	-	TGCGCCAGCAGCGGGGGGCGGGAGAGATTTGGTGAGCAGTTCTTC	CASSGGRERFGEQFF
-	TRBV2	TRBJ2-1	-	TGTGCCAGCAGTGATGTCGGGGTCCTTGAGCAGTTCTTC	CASSDVGVLEQFF
TRBD2	TRBV23-1	TRBJ2-5	once	TGCGCCAGCAGTCGATTTGACCCGGGACTAGCGGGAAAAGAGACCCAGTACTTC	CASSRFDPGLAGKETQYF
-	TRBV5-5	TRBJ1-2	once	TGTGCCAGCTTCGAAAGGGGCGCCAACTATGGCTACACCTTC	CASFERGANYGYTF
-	TRBV6-2/TRBV6-3	TRBJ2-3	once	TGTGCCAGCAGTTACTCGGAGATTAGCACAGATACGCAGTATTTT	CASSYSEISTDTQYF
-	TRBV5-5	TRBJ2-5	-	TGTGCCAGCAGCTCTCCTAGGGGGGAGACCCAGTACTTC	CASSSPRGETQYF
-	TRBV20-1	TRBJ1-1	-	TGCAGTGCTAGAATGGGGCTAGGGGGGACCTCAGAAGCTTTCTTT	CSARMGLGGTSEAFF
TRBD1	TRBV4-2	TRBJ1-6	-	TGTGCCAGCAGCATAAACGCCGGGACAGGGGATTCACCCCTCCACTTT	CASSINAGTGDSPLHF
-	TRBV2	TRBJ1-3	-	TGTGCCAGCAGGGCGGACAGCTCTGGAAACACCATATATTTT	CASRADSSGNTIYF
-	TRBV30	TRBJ1-2	-	TGTGCCTGGAGTGTACAAAATAACTATGGCTACACCTTC	CAWSVQNNYGYTF
-	TRBV19	TRBJ2-1	-	TGTGCCAGTAGTATAGGAGGCAGCTACAATGAGCAGTTCTTC	CASSIGGSYNEQFF